This TCR beta chain appears in the sequencing data of a study of T cell changes during pregnancy in multiple sclerosis. Some clones are missing from TCRdb's copy, which holds only in-frame ones; the method was immunoSEQ multiplex PCR. The table includes 95,000 to 100,000 clones, about 91% detected once. This sample comprised peripheral blood, obtained in the second trimester of pregnancy. The source of this sequence is a female donor with multiple sclerosis, enrolled in a pregnancy study.

The DNA of the CDR3 is TGTGCCAGCCCGGGGGGCAGGGCCATAAACACCGGGGAGCTGTTTTTT. Protein: CASPGGRAINTGELFF. V and J are TRBV7-9 and TRBJ2-2; a possible D gene is TRBD2 (7 bases). V was cut by 8 bases and J by 2 bases, with 18 bases left in between. Per the germline V gene, CDR1 is SEHNR and CDR2 is FQNEAQ (reference sequence). The CDR3 sequence is 16 residues long.